One sample yielded the 22 T cell receptor beta chains listed below, sequenced in a study of blood T cell repertoires in COVID-19. The method was immunoSEQ multiplex PCR; TCRdb's version includes in-frame clones alone and lacks a portion of them. The sample holds about 250,000 clones; about 89% are singletons and the top ten take about 1.6%. The sample comprised peripheral blood. The source is a woman aged 55-69 years who had recovered from COVID-19.

This clone was seen only a few times. This chain links TRBV5-1 with TRBJ1-4; D ambiguous. V lost 0 bases and J 8 bases, leaving 14 bases between the germline ends. The CDR3 contains 15 residues. Germline V lookup: CDR1 SGHRS, CDR2 YFSETQ. DNA of the CDR3: TGCGCCAGCAGCTTGGGCGGGCCCAGCGGGGAAAAACTGTTTTTT. Protein product: CASSLGGPSGEKLFF. Full variable domain (remainder filled in from reference TRBV5-1 and TRBJ1-4): KAGVTQTPRYLIKTRGQQVTLSCSPISGHRSVSWYQQTPGQGLQFLFEYFSETQRNKGNFPGRFSGRQFSNSRSEMNVSTLELGDSALYLCASSLGGPSGEKLFFGSGTQLSVL.

This clone came up once. The chain employs TRBV7-2 and TRBJ2-7, with D possibly matching TRBD2 (5 bases). V lost 5 bases to trimming and J lost 7 bases, with 9 bases between them. CDR1 is SGHTA and CDR2 is FQGNSA in the germline V gene. The CDR3 sequence is 11 residues long. The CDR3 is CASSDYGEQYF. The CDR3 region has the DNA TGTGCCAGCAGCGACTACGGGGAGCAGTACTTC.

The chain employs TRBV2 and TRBJ1-5, with a weak D call TRBD1 (5 bases). V lost 7 bases to trimming and J lost 6 bases, with 16 bases between them. There are 14 residues in the CDR3. Germline CDR1 reads SNHLY; CDR2 reads FYNNEI. In DNA, the CDR3 is TGTGCCAGCAATTTGGCAGGGTGGGTTCAGCCCCAGCATTTT. Its protein is CASNLAGWVQPQHF.

The V gene is TRBV5-1, the J gene TRBJ2-1, with 11 bases that match TRBD1. The V segment lost 2 bases and the J segment 13 bases; nucleotides outside the gene matches: 8. This CDR3 is 14 amino acids long. The V gene's germline CDR1 is SGHRS and CDR2 YFSETQ. CDR3: CASSLEGTGGFQFF. Here the CDR3 DNA reads TGCGCCAGCAGCTTAGAAGGGACAGGGGGTTTTCAGTTCTTC.

The gene calls are TRBV6-5 and TRBJ1-2; 9 positions match TRBD1. This CDR3 contains 15 residues. Germline values: CDR1 MNHEY, CDR2 SVGAGI. V lost 6 bases, J lost 2 bases, and 7 bases stayed unmatched. The DNA of the CDR3 is TGTGCCAGCAGCCCACAGGGGGCCCTGAACTATGGCTACACCTTC. Translation: CASSPQGALNYGYTF.

The chain links TRBV3-1 (or the pseudogene TRBV3-2) to TRBJ2-7; D perhaps matches TRBD2 (7 bases). Per the germline V gene, CDR1 is LGHDT and CDR2 is YNNKEL (reference sequence). Trimming stripped 4 bases from V and 0 bases from J, with 19 bases between. The CDR3 runs to 17 residues. The DNA of the CDR3 is TGTGCCAGCAGCCGACGACTTCTCGCGGGGGCCTCCTACGAGCAGTACTTC. This sequence encodes CASSRRLLAGASYEQYF.

Regarding this clone: Germline and junction disagree at one end, which may indicate a read error. The CDR3 reads CASSLGGLAGVETQYF. DNA for the CDR3: TGTGCTAGCAGCCTAGGGGGACTAGCGGGGGTTGAGACCCAGTACTTC. This chain connects TRBV7-7 to TRBJ2-5; 14 nucleotides match TRBD2. CDR1 SSHAT and CDR2 FNYEAQ come from the germline V gene (reference sequence). This CDR3 spans 16 amino acids. The variable domain in full, with the rest retrieved from reference TRBV7-7 and TRBJ2-5, is GAGVSQSPRYKVTKRGQDVTLRCDPISSHATLYWYQQALGQGPEFLTYFNYEAQPDKSGLPSDRFSAERPEGSISTLTIQRTEQRDSAMYRCASSLGGLAGVETQYFGPGTRLLVL.

Many counts were recorded for this clone. The chain employs TRBV29-1 and TRBJ2-4; D is uncertain. CDR1 is SQVTM and CDR2 is ANQGSEA in the germline V gene. Trimming cost V 7 bases and J 0 bases, with 16 bases left between them. The CDR3 contains 15 residues. CDR3 coding DNA: TGCAGCGCTATGCTTTCATCGGTAGCCAAAAACATTCAGTACTTC. It specifies CSAMLSSVAKNIQYF.

V and J are TRBV10-3 and TRBJ2-1; 10 nucleotides match TRBD2. J lost 4 bases, V lost 4 bases, and 16 bases had no gene match. The CDR3 is 19 amino acids. CDR1 and CDR2 (germline): ENHRY, SYGVKD. In nucleotides, the CDR3 is TGTGCCATCAGTGGATTGAGAACTAGCGGGGATTCTCCTTACAATGAGCAGTTCTTC. This encodes CAISGLRTSGDSPYNEQFF.

The V call is TRBV5-1, the J call TRBJ2-1; D is unresolved. From germline, CDR1 is SGHRS and CDR2 YFSETQ. The V end lost 0 bases, the J end lost 5 bases, and 12 bases lay between the germline ends. The CDR3 loop spans 15 amino acids. DNA of the CDR3: TGCGCCAGCAGCTTGGTCGCGGCGTCAAACAATGAGCAGTTCTTC. Its protein product is CASSLVAASNNEQFF.

For the CDR3, the DNA is TGTGCCAGCAGGGTTCGGGGGGACCCCTACAATGAGCAGTTCTTC. Protein product: CASRVRGDPYNEQFF. The rearrangement uses TRBV7-3 and TRBJ2-1; 7 bases fit TRBD2. V was pared by 6 bases and J by 2 bases, with 7 bases of the junction left unmatched. CDR3 length: 15 residues. CDR1 is SGHTA and CDR2 is FQGTGA in the germline V gene.

The J gene is TRBJ2-7, the V gene TRBV7-2, with TRBD2 identical over 12 bases. With V trimmed by 1 base and J by 7 bases, 8 bases remained unmatched. CDR1 is SGHTA, CDR2 FQGNSA, per germline. The CDR3 sequence is 16 residues long. CDR3 bases: TGTGCCAGCAGCTTAGATCCTAGCGGGGGGGCCCGGGAGCAGTACTTC. This sequence encodes CASSLDPSGGAREQYF. Looking up the rest from reference TRBV7-2 and TRBJ2-7 gives the full variable domain: GAGVSQSPSNKVTEKGKDVELRCDPISGHTALYWYRQSLGQGLEFLIYFQGNSAPDKSGLPSDRFSAERTGGSVSTLTIQRTQQEDSAVYLCASSLDPSGGAREQYFGPGTRLTVT.

The table lists this clone with a few counts. The V gene is TRBV4-2, the J gene TRBJ2-7; 11 nucleotides align to TRBD1. V was clipped by 3 bases and J by 7 bases; unmatched bases: 11. CDR3 size: 16 residues. Germline lookup yields CDR1 LGHNA and CDR2 YNFKEQ. The CDR3, as DNA: TGTGCCAGCAGCCAGATTATTGGGACAGGGGGATCGGAGCAGTACTTC. It specifies CASSQIIGTGGSEQYF.

This clone showed up just a few times. CDR3 coding DNA: TGTGCCAGCAGCTCCCAGACAGGCGAAGAATCCCAGTACTTC. It yields the protein CASSSQTGEESQYF. This rearrangement joins TRBV7-3 to TRBJ2-5, with a possible D match to TRBD1 (6 bases). The CDR3 runs 14 residues. Looked up from germline, CDR1 is SGHTA and CDR2 is FQGTGA. Trimming cost V 4 bases and J 9 bases, with 18 bases left between them.

The rearrangement joins TRBV29-1 to TRBJ2-3; the match to TRBD2 covers 13 bases. Germline assignment: CDR1 SQVTM and CDR2 ANQGSEA. J lost 0 bases, V lost 6 bases, and 15 bases had no gene match. CDR3 size: 19 residues. The CDR3: CSVQRGLAGRASSTDTQYF. For the CDR3, the DNA is TGCAGCGTCCAACGGGGACTAGCGGGGAGAGCCTCTAGCACAGATACGCAGTATTTT.

The J gene is TRBJ1-5, the V gene TRBV6-1; D gene ambiguous. Trimming stripped 4 bases from V and 0 bases from J, with 13 bases between. The CDR3 has 16 residues. Germline CDR1 reads MNHNS; CDR2 reads SASEGT. This CDR3 is CASSAVQVPSNQPQHF. The CDR3 DNA follows: TGTGCCAGCAGTGCCGTTCAGGTTCCTAGCAATCAGCCCCAGCATTTT.

This clone occurred once. The chain couples TRBV5-4 to TRBJ2-2, with a weak D call TRBD1 (6 bases). V was shortened by 10 bases and J by 1 base, with 14 bases between the two germline ends. The CDR3 contains 14 residues. Per germline, CDR1 SGHNT and CDR2 YYREEE (reference sequence). This chain's CDR3 is CAGGGQLNTGELFF. CDR3 bases: TGTGCCGGGGGCGGACAGCTGAACACCGGGGAGCTGTTTTTT. The full variable domain, completed using reference TRBV5-4 and TRBJ2-2, is ETGVTQSPTHLIKTRGQQVTLRCSSQSGHNTVSWYQQALGQGPQFIFQYYREEENGRGNFPPRFSGLQFPNYSSELNVNALELDDSALYLCAGGGQLNTGELFFGEGSRLTVL.

The rearrangement uses TRBV5-5 and TRBJ2-7; D is uncertain. Germline V lookup: CDR1 SGHKS, CDR2 YYEKEE (reference sequence). The CDR3 contains 15 residues. The V end was cut by 4 bases, the J end by 2 bases, with 16 bases between. CDR3 protein: CASSEHAPRTYEQYF. The CDR3 nucleotides read TGTGCCAGCAGCGAACACGCCCCACGAACCTACGAGCAGTACTTC.

CDR3 amino acids: CASSPEAGEKLFF. CDR3 bases: TGTGCCAGCTCCCCCGAAGCGGGAGAAAAACTGTTTTTT. The V and J genes are TRBV6-4 and TRBJ1-4; no reliable D call. The CDR3 length is 13 residues. V gave up 8 bases and J gave up 8 bases, with 15 bases separating them. Per germline, CDR1 MRHNA and CDR2 SNTAGT.

The chain links TRBV29-1 to TRBJ1-1; no definite D call. V lost 4 bases to trimming and J lost 1 base, with 19 bases between them. CDR1 is SQVTM, CDR2 ANQGSEA, per germline. This CDR3 region has 16 residues. The CDR3 loop is CSVGGSAGATNTEAFF. CDR3 in DNA: TGCAGCGTTGGCGGGAGTGCCGGAGCAACGAACACTGAAGCTTTCTTT.

The chain links TRBV5-1 to TRBJ2-6, with a tentative D call TRBD1 (5 bases). The germline V and J ends were trimmed by 4 bases and 4 bases, with 9 bases remaining between them. Germline V gene data show CDR1 as SGHRS and CDR2 as YFSETQ. The CDR3 has 14 residues. DNA of the CDR3: TGCGCCAGCAGCGACAGTCCCGGGGCCAACGTCCTGACTTTC. Protein: CASSDSPGANVLTF.

The V gene is TRBV19, the J gene TRBJ1-5, with 9 positions matching TRBD1. This CDR3 region has 14 residues. V dropped 8 bases and J dropped 6; count of bases not matched to a gene: 8. CDR1 LNHDA and CDR2 SQIVND come from the germline V gene (reference sequence). This chain's CDR3 is CASWSTGGGQPQHF. The CDR3 region has the DNA TGTGCCAGTTGGAGCACAGGGGGCGGTCAGCCCCAGCATTTT.